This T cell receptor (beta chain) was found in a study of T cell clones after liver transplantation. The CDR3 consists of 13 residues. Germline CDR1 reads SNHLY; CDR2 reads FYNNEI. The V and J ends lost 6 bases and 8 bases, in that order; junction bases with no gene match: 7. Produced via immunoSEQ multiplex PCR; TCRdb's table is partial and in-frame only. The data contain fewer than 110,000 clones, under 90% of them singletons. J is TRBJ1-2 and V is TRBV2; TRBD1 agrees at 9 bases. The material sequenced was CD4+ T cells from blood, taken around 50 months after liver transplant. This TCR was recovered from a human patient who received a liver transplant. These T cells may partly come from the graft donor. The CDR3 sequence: CASRSQGAPGYTF. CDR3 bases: TGTGCCAGCAGATCACAGGGGGCGCCCGGCTACACCTTC.